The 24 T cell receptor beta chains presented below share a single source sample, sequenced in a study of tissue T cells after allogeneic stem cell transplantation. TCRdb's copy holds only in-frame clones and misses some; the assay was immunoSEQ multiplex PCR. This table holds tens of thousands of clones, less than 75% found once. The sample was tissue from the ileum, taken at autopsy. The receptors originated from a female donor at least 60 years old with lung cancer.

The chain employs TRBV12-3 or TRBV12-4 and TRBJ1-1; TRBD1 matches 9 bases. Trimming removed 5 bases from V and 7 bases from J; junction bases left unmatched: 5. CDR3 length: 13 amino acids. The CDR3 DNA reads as TGTGCCAGCAGTAGAGGACAGGGGTTTGAAGCTTTCTTT. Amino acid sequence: CASSRGQGFEAFF.

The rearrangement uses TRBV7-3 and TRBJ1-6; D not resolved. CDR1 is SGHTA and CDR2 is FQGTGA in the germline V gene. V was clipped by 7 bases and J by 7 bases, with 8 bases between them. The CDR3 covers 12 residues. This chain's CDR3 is CASNHGNSPLHF. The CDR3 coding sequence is TGTGCCAGCAACCATGGAAATTCACCCCTCCACTTT.

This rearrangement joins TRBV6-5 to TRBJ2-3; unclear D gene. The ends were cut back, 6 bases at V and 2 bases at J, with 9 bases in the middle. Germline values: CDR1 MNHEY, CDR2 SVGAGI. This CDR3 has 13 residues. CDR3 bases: TGTGCCAGCAGCGACCCAAACACAGATACGCAGTATTTT. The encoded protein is CASSDPNTDTQYF.

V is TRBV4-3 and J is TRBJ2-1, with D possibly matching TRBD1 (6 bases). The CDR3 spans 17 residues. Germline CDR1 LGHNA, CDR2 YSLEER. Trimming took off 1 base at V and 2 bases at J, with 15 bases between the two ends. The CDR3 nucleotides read TGCGCCAGCAGCCAAGCCCAGGTGGGACACCCCTACAATGAGCAGTTCTTC. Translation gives CASSQAQVGHPYNEQFF.

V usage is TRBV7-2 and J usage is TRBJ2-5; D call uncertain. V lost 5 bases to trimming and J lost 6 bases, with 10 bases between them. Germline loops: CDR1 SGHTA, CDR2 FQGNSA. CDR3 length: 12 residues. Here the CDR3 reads CASSRIIQTQYF. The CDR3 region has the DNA TGTGCCAGCAGCCGAATTATTCAGACCCAGTACTTC.

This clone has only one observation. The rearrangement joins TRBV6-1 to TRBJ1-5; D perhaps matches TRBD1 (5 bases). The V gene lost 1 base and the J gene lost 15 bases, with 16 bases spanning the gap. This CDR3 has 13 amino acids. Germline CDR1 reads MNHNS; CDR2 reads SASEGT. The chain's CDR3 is CASSEVRSGNGHF. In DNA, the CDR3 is TGTGCCAGCAGTGAAGTCCGGTCAGGGAATGGGCATTTT.

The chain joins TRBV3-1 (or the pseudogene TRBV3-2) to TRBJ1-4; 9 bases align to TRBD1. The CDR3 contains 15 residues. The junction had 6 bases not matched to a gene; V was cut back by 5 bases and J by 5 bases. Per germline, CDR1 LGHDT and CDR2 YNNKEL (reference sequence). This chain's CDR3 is CASSTGTGRNEKLFF. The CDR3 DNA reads TGTGCCAGCAGCACCGGGACAGGGCGCAATGAAAAACTGTTTTTT.

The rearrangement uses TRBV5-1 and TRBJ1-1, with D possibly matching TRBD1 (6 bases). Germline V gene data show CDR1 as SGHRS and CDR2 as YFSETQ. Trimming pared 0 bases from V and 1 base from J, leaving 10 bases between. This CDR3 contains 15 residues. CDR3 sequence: CASSLGMGQNTEAFF. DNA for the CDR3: TGCGCCAGCAGCTTGGGAATGGGACAGAACACTGAAGCTTTCTTT.

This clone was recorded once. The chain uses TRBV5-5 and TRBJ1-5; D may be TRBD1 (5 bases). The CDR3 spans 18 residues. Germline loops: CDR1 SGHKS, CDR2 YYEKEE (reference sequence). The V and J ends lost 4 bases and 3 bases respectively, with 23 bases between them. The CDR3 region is CASSAGGMIGGSNQPQHF. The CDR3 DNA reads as TGTGCCAGCAGCGCGGGGGGTATGATTGGTGGGTCCAATCAGCCCCAGCATTTT.

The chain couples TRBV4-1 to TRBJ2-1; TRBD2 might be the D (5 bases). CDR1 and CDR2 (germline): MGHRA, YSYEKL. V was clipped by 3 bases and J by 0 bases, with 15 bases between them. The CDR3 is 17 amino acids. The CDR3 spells CASSHINGLSSYNEQFF. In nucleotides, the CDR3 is TGCGCCAGCAGCCATATTAATGGACTTTCCTCCTACAATGAGCAGTTCTTC.

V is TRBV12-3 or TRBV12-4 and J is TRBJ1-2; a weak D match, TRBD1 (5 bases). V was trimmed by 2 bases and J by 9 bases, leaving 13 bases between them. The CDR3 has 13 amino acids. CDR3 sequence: CASSLRGFESYTF. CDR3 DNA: TGTGCCAGCAGTTTAAGGGGTTTTGAAAGCTACACCTTC.

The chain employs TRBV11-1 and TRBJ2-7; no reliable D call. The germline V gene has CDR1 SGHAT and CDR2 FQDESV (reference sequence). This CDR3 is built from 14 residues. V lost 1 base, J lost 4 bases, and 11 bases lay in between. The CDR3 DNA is TGTGCCAGCAGCTTAGATCGGCAGCAGTACGAGCAGTACTTC. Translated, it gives CASSLDRQQYEQYF.

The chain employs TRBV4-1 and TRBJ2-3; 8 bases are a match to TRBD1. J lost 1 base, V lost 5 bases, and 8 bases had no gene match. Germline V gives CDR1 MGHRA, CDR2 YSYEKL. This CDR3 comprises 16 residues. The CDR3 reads CASSKSPQGGTDTQYF. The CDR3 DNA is TGCGCCAGCAGCAAGTCCCCACAGGGGGGCACAGATACGCAGTATTTT.

For the CDR3, the DNA is TGTGCCACCAGCAGCCGGGACAGGGGGGATCAGCCCCAGCATTTT. It yields the protein CATSSRDRGDQPQHF. This chain joins TRBV15 and TRBJ1-5, with 11 bases lining up with TRBD1. Germline V gene lookup returns CDR1 LNHNV and CDR2 YYDKDF (reference sequence). V trimming: 3 bases; J trimming: 5 bases; junction bases outside the gene matches: 3. This CDR3 contains 15 residues.

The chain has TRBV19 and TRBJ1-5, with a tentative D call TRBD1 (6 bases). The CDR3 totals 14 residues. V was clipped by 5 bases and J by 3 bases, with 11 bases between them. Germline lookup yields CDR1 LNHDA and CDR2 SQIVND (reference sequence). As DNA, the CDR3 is TGTGCCAGTAGTGTACAGGGCAACAATCAGCCCCAGCATTTT. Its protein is CASSVQGNNQPQHF.

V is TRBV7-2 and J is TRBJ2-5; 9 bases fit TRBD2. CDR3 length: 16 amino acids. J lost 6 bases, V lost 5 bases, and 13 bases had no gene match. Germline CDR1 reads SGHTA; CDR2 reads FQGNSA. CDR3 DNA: TGTGCCAGCAGCCCCATGGGCGGGGGGGCCGGAAAGACCCAGTACTTC. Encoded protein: CASSPMGGGAGKTQYF.

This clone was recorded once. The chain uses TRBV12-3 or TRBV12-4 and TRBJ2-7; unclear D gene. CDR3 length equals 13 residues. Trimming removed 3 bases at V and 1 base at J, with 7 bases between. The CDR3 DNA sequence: TGTGCCAGCAGTTTGGCACAGTCCTACGAGCAGTACTTC. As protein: CASSLAQSYEQYF.

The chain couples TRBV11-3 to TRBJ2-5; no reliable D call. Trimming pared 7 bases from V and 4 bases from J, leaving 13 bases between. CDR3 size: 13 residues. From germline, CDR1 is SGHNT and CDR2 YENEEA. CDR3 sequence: CASKDVMGETQYF. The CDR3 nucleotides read TGTGCCAGCAAAGACGTTATGGGAGAGACCCAGTACTTC. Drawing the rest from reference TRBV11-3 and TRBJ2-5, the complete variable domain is EAGVVQSPRYKIIEKKQPVAFWCNPISGHNTLYWYLQNLGQGPELLIRYENEEAVDDSQLPKDRFSAERLKGVDSTLKIQPAELGDSAVYLCASKDVMGETQYFGPGTRLLVL.

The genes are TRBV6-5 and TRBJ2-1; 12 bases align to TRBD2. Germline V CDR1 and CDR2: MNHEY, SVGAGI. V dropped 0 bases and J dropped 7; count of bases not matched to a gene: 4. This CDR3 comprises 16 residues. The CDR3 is CASSYSGLAGQNEQFF. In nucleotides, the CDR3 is TGTGCCAGCAGTTACTCTGGACTAGCGGGGCAGAATGAGCAGTTCTTC.

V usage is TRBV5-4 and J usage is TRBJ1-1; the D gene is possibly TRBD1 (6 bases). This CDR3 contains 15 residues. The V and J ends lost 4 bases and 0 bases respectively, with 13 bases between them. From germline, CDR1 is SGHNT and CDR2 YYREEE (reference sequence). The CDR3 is CASSHDRIVNTEAFF. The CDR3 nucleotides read TGTGCCAGCAGCCATGACAGGATAGTGAACACTGAAGCTTTCTTT. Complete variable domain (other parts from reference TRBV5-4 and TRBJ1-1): ETGVTQSPTHLIKTRGQQVTLRCSSQSGHNTVSWYQQALGQGPQFIFQYYREEENGRGNFPPRFSGLQFPNYSSELNVNALELDDSALYLCASSHDRIVNTEAFFGQGTRLTVV.

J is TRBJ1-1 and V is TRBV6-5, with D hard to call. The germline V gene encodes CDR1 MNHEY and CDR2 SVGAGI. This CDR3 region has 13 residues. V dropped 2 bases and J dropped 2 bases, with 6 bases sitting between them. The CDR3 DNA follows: TGTGCCAGCAGTTACGTGCAAAACACTGAAGCTTTCTTT. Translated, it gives CASSYVQNTEAFF.

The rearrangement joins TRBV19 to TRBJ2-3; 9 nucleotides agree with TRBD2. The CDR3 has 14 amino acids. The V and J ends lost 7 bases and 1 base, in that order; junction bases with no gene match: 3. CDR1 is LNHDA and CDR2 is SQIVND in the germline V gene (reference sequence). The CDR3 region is CASTRLAGTDTQYF. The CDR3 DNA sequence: TGTGCCAGTACCCGACTAGCGGGCACAGATACGCAGTATTTT.

The CDR3 nucleotides read TGTGCCAGCAGTGACAGGGGTTTCGCAGCTTTCTTT. This translates into CASSDRGFAAFF. The chain links TRBV12-3 or TRBV12-4 to TRBJ1-1, with TRBD1 matching 8 bases. This CDR3 has 12 amino acids. V shed 5 bases, J shed 10 bases, and the junction held 6 bases outside the gene matches.

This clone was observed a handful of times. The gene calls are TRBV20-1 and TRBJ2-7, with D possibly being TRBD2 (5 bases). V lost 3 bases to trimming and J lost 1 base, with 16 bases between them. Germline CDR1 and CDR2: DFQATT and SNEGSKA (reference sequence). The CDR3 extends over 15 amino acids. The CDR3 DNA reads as TGCAGTGCTAGTAGGCCGAGGGTGGGATCCTACGAGCAGTACTTC. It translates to CSASRPRVGSYEQYF.